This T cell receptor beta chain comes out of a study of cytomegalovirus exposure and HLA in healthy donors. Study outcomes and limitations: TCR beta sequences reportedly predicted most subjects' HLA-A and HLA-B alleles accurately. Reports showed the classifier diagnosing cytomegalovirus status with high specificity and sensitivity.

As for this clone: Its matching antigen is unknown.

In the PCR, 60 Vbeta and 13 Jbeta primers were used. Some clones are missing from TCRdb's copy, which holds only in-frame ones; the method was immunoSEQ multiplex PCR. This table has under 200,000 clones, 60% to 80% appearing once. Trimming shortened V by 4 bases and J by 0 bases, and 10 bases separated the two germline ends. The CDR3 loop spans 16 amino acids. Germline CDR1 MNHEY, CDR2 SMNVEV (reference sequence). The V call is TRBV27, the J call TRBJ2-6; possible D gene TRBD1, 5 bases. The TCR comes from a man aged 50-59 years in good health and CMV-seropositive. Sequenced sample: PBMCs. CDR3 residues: CASSYTGLSGANVLTF. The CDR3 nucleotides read TGTGCCAGCAGTTATACAGGCCTCTCTGGGGCCAACGTCCTGACTTTC.